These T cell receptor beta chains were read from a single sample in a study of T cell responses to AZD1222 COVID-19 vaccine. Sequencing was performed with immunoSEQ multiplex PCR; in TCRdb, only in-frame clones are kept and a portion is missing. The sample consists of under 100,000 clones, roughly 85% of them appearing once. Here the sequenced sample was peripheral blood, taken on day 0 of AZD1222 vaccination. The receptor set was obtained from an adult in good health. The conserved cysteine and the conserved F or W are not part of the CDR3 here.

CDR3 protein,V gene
ASSQELYSADTQY,TRBV4-1
ASSFIPGGGGTEAF,TRBV5-1
ASSETGVPYEQY,TRBV9
ASSFIGNTEAF,TRBV5-6
ASSDQASGGNEQF,TRBV6-4
ASSLADRITDTQY,TRBV5-1
ASSLRDETGELF,TRBV7-3
ASSSSGRASETQY,TRBV9
AWSVKGLSYEQY,TRBV30
ASSLTQGFNEKLF,TRBV11-3
ASSPGTSVSYEQY,TRBV5-5
ASSSFPGLAGRSYNEQF,TRBV27
ASRTVPNQPQH,TRBV6-5
ASSPQTGVSYEQY,TRBV7-9
ASSPGAAKETQY,TRBV7-3
ASSSGQVGGAQPQH,TRBV28
ASSPRQGLVTEAF,TRBV28
ASSFRSGAETQY,TRBV7-2
ASSPGPSGRRDEQF,TRBV4-2
ASSQGHLNQPQH,TRBV2
ASRGGEKLF,TRBV18
ASSLLGNLAKNIQY,TRBV27
ASGFPNRSGGEKLF,TRBV12-5
ASSLGRGGLRETQY,TRBV7-2
ASSSLTREGNYGYT,TRBV7-9
ASGTGNRNYGYT,TRBV19
ARSFGGAPGPQH,TRBV5-3
ASSLTSGRPNNEQF,TRBV11-3
ASSPLQESTNEKLF,TRBV18
ASSILAYEQY,TRBV18
ASLQVGRDTQY,TRBV27
ASSPPGDRASPLH,TRBV7-2
ASSLFGQANNQPQH,TRBV19
ASSSRQGDQPQH,TRBV19
ASSPPTRLEGEKLF,TRBV18
ASRPRRGSRQETQY,TRBV28
AWIPDRVANYGYT,TRBV30
ASSYTGVDEQY,TRBV6-2/TRBV6-3
AISDRTGAYGYT,TRBV10-3
ASSLRDAEASVYGYT,TRBV7-2
ASSLVGAMVNEQF,TRBV5-8
ASSQWVGWQRGSTDTQY,TRBV3-1/TRBV3-2
ASSLFPRTGEPYEQY,TRBV5-5
ASSSSAGTTPYEQF,TRBV5-6
ASSFGFCDRTWGITGELF,TRBV12-1
ASSLAGRQPQH,TRBV12-3/TRBV12-4
AISETGVSYEQY,TRBV10-3
ASSFGTGLNTGELF,TRBV27
ASRHRQGVGYT,TRBV12-3/TRBV12-4
ASSLEPSPGSSPLH,TRBV5-1
ASRPRGEKLF,TRBV6-6
ASSFVATEQF,TRBV12-3/TRBV12-4
ASSLDRLAADEQY,TRBV7-9
ASTGEAGELF,TRBV6-5
ASGQDEKLF,TRBV10-3